The 3 T cell receptor beta chains listed next were all sequenced from one sample in a study of STAT5B mutations in CD4+ large granular lymphocyte leukemia. Clones were sequenced by immunoSEQ multiplex PCR, and TCRdb holds only the in-frame ones, with some missing. The sample includes 25,000 to 30,000 clones, roughly 79% of them seen just once. The sample taken for sequencing was CD4+ T cells from blood buffy coats. These receptor sequences come from a human donor in good health.

The chain combines TRBV20-1 with TRBJ2-7, with D unclear. Germline V gene sequence: CDR1 DFQATT, CDR2 SNEGSKA (reference sequence). CDR3 length equals 11 residues. Trimming pared 5 bases from V and 5 bases from J, leaving 10 bases between. CDR3 sequence (DNA): TGCAGTGCTGCCATGGCTAACGAGCAGTACTTC. Translating it yields CSAAMANEQYF.

This chain uses TRBV5-1 with TRBJ1-1; perhaps TRBD1 as D (5 bases). Germline values: CDR1 SGHRS, CDR2 YFSETQ. The germline V and J ends were trimmed by 3 bases and 6 bases, with 12 bases remaining between them. The CDR3 loop spans 13 amino acids. CDR3 residues: CASSSGPNAEAFF. In DNA form, the CDR3 reads TGCGCCAGCAGCTCGGGGCCAAACGCTGAAGCTTTCTTT. Filled out from reference TRBV5-1 and TRBJ1-1, the complete variable domain reads KAGVTQTPRYLIKTRGQQVTLSCSPISGHRSVSWYQQTPGQGLQFLFEYFSETQRNKGNFPGRFSGRQFSNSRSEMNVSTLELGDSALYLCASSSGPNAEAFFGQGTRLTVV.

This chain links TRBV7-3 with TRBJ1-3, with TRBD1 matching 8 bases. CDR3 length: 15 amino acids. Germline CDR1 SGHTA, CDR2 FQGTGA. V shed 5 bases and J 2 bases; nucleotides not matched to a gene: 5. The CDR3: CASSLTGDAGNTIYF. The DNA of the CDR3 is TGTGCCAGCAGCCTGACAGGGGACGCTGGAAACACCATATATTTT.